This entry lists 21 T cell receptor beta chains sequenced from one sample in a study of T-cell reconstitution after alpha-beta-depleted transplantation in children. The authors prepared the TCRbeta library with unique molecular identifiers. TCRdb reprocessed the PCR reads with MiXCR, giving one entry per CDR3 protein. The sample lists approximately 350,000 distinct CDR3 sequences, around 15% occurring once. The sequencing used PBMCs, mostly from graft donor cells, collected 360 days after TCRalphabeta/CD19-depleted stem cell transplant. The receptor set was obtained from a male patient under 10 years old who had a stem cell transplant for acute lymphoblastic leukemia, so the T cells may come from the graft donor.

The chain is built from TRBV20-1 and TRBJ2-4; maybe TRBD1 (5 bases). The CDR3 is 15 residues long. Germline V CDR1 and CDR2: DFQATT, SNEGSKA (reference sequence). V gave up 0 bases and J gave up 8 bases, with 17 bases separating them. The CDR3 protein is CSARDPIWGRDIQYF. The CDR3 region has the DNA TGCAGTGCTAGAGATCCGATTTGGGGCAGGGACATTCAGTACTTC.

This clonotype was detected only a few times. This chain links TRBV4-1 with TRBJ1-6; D gene uncertain. Trimming shortened V by 1 base and J by 6 bases, and 16 bases separated the two germline ends. Germline CDR1 reads MGHRA; CDR2 reads YSYEKL. This CDR3 region has 17 residues. In DNA, the CDR3 is TGCGCCAGCAGCCAAGGGTCTGGCAAAACGCGTAATTCACCCCTCCACTTT. Encoded protein: CASSQGSGKTRNSPLHF.

This clonotype was seen repeatedly, ten times or more. The chain employs TRBV28 and TRBJ1-2; a weak D match, TRBD1 (5 bases). Deletions cut 4 bases from V and 8 bases from J, with 23 bases between. This CDR3 is built from 16 residues. Looked up from germline, CDR1 is MDHEN and CDR2 is SYDVKM. In DNA form, the CDR3 reads TGTGCCAGCAGTTCATATGGGGACCGGAAGAGCTGGGGCTACACCTTC. Translation gives CASSSYGDRKSWGYTF.

A few counts support this clonotype. J is TRBJ2-2 and V is TRBV4-1; D is uncertain. The CDR3 covers 14 residues. CDR1 MGHRA and CDR2 YSYEKL come from the germline V gene. V lost 1 base and J lost 1, with 4 bases in between. For the CDR3, the DNA is TGCGCCAGCAGCCAAGCCCAGAACACCGGGGAGCTGTTTTTT. It is translated as CASSQAQNTGELFF.

By its share, this clonotype is medium-sized. The chain joins TRBV28 to TRBJ2-7; D is perhaps TRBD1 (6 bases). Trimming shortened V by 5 bases and J by 1 base, and 18 bases separated the two germline ends. There are 16 residues in the CDR3. Germline values: CDR1 MDHEN, CDR2 SYDVKM. CDR3 sequence reads: CASSLELLTGSYEQYF. DNA for the CDR3: TGTGCCAGCAGTCTAGAGCTCTTGACAGGTTCCTACGAGCAGTACTTC.

A few counts support this clonotype. This sequence joins TRBV3-1 and TRBJ2-1; perhaps TRBD1 as D (6 bases). Looked up from germline, CDR1 is LGHDT and CDR2 is YNNKEL (reference sequence). This CDR3 spans 13 amino acids. Trimming removed 2 bases at V and 13 bases at J, with 15 bases between. For the CDR3, the DNA is TGTGCCAGCAGCCAACCCAGAGGGGGACCCCAGTTCTTC. Translating gives CASSQPRGGPQFF.

V and J are TRBV12-3 or TRBV12-4 and TRBJ2-2; D is possibly TRBD2 (6 bases). Trimming took 8 bases from V and 8 from J, leaving 15 bases between them. The CDR3 extends over 13 amino acids. CDR3 nucleotides: TGTGCCAGCTTCGGAGGGAGAGCGGGGGAGCTGTTTTTT. The encoded protein is CASFGGRAGELFF.

This clonotype turned up a few times. CDR3 region: CSVEEGGRGRGRQYF. The CDR3 DNA sequence: TGCAGCGTTGAAGAAGGGGGCAGGGGAAGGGGGAGGCAGTACTTC. The V call is TRBV29-1, the J call TRBJ2-5; weak D call: TRBD1 (7 bases). CDR1 and CDR2 (germline): SQVTM, ANQGSEA. V was shortened by 0 bases and J by 11 bases, with 22 bases between the two germline ends. This CDR3 spans 15 amino acids.

The chain is built from TRBV6-2 or TRBV6-3 and TRBJ2-3, with TRBD2 matching over 10 bases. CDR3 size: 15 residues. V shed 8 bases, J shed 4 bases, and the junction held 9 bases outside the gene matches. The V gene's germline CDR1 is MNHEY and CDR2 SVGEGT. CDR3 protein: CASLRSGRGPDTQYF. For the CDR3, the DNA is TGTGCCAGCTTGCGAAGCGGGAGGGGTCCAGATACGCAGTATTTT.

In its sample, this clonotype was seen a few times. The chain joins TRBV4-2 to TRBJ2-6; 7 nucleotides match TRBD1. The trim removed 4 bases at V and 2 bases at J, leaving 8 bases unmatched. This CDR3 is 17 amino acids long. Germline-derived CDR1 and CDR2 are LGHNA and YNFKEQ. The chain's CDR3 is CASSRPGQSTGANVLTF. The CDR3 coding sequence is TGTGCCAGCAGCCGCCCGGGACAGTCTACTGGGGCCAACGTCCTGACTTTC.

This chain connects TRBV5-1 to TRBJ1-3; D remains ambiguous. Trimming left V 1 base short and J 4 bases short, with 15 bases between. The CDR3 contains 16 residues. The germline V gene encodes CDR1 SGHRS and CDR2 YFSETQ. The CDR3 DNA reads as TGCGCCAGCAGCTTGATGACTTTGGGAGGCGGAAACACCATATATTTT. Protein: CASSLMTLGGGNTIYF.

This clonotype was seen more than once but under ten times. In DNA, the CDR3 is TGTGCCAGCAGCTTAGCCCCCTGGGACAGGGGTTACGAGCAGTACTTC. The encoded protein is CASSLAPWDRGYEQYF. V gene TRBV7-6 combines with J gene TRBJ2-7, with 10 bases matching TRBD1. The J segment lost 4 bases and the V segment lost 0 bases, leaving 6 bases of the junction unmatched. This CDR3 is built from 16 residues. In germline, CDR1 is SGHVS, CDR2 FNYEAQ. Together with reference TRBV7-6 and TRBJ2-7, the CDR3 gives the full variable domain: GAGVSQSPRYKVTKRGQDVALRCDPISGHVSLYWYRQALGQGPEFLTYFNYEAQQDKSGLPNDRFSAERPEGSISTLTIQRTEQRDSAMYRCASSLAPWDRGYEQYFGPGTRLTVT.

This chain joins TRBV20-1 and TRBJ2-3, with a tentative D call TRBD1 (5 bases). The CDR3 runs to 15 residues. Germline V CDR1 and CDR2: DFQATT, SNEGSKA (reference sequence). The ends were cut back, 1 base at V and 0 bases at J, with 11 bases in the middle. CDR3 residues: CSARGRQTSTDTQYF. The CDR3 DNA follows: TGCAGTGCTAGAGGTAGACAGACTAGCACAGATACGCAGTATTTT.

This clonotype was counted a few times. The V call is TRBV5-1, the J call TRBJ2-3; tentative D call: TRBD2 (6 bases). Germline CDR1 is SGHRS and CDR2 is YFSETQ. V lost 0 bases, J lost 0 bases, and 14 bases lay in between. CDR3 size: 17 residues. This CDR3 reads CASSLDLSGGSTDTQYF. The CDR3 bases are TGCGCCAGCAGCTTGGACCTCAGCGGAGGGAGCACAGATACGCAGTATTTT.

The chain joins TRBV6-2 or TRBV6-3 to TRBJ2-5; 11 bases are shared with TRBD2. The length of the CDR3 is 17 residues. Trimming removed 4 bases from V and 3 bases from J; junction bases left unmatched: 10. Germline CDR1 MNHEY, CDR2 SVGEGT. The CDR3 sequence is CASSSRRLAGKEETQYF. The DNA for the CDR3 is TGTGCCAGCAGTTCCCGCCGACTAGCGGGAAAGGAAGAGACCCAGTACTTC.

This clonotype has at least ten counts. This chain's CDR3 is CSARGSPGQRDNEQFF. The CDR3 nucleotides are TGCAGTGCTAGGGGGTCGCCGGGACAGAGAGACAATGAGCAGTTCTTC. The chain has TRBV20-1 and TRBJ2-1; 7 bases align to TRBD1. Germline lookup yields CDR1 DFQATT and CDR2 SNEGSKA (reference sequence). This CDR3 has 16 amino acids. The V and J ends lost 3 bases and 5 bases, in that order; junction bases with no gene match: 13.

Of note for this clonotype: No conserved phenylalanine or tryptophan ends this CDR3, so it is likely a read error. The DNA is left out, because the CDR3 cannot be placed on it with certainty; the CDR3 is given as TCRdb lists it. This chain uses TRBV5-1 with TRBJ1-2; no check of the table's D call, TRBD1, against the DNA was made. Germline CDR1 SGHRS, CDR2 YFSETQ. The CDR3 is made up of 11 amino acids, end residues included. The chain's CDR3 is CASSLPGQGVT.

Only a few counts were recorded for this clonotype. The chain joins TRBV12-3 or TRBV12-4 to TRBJ2-7; 9 bases map to TRBD2. There are 15 residues in the CDR3. V shed 1 base and J 9 bases; nucleotides not matched to a gene: 10. The CDR3 DNA reads as TGTGCCAGCAGTTTAGGTTCCAGCGGGAGGCCTTGGCAGTACTTC. It specifies CASSLGSSGRPWQYF.

This clonotype was counted ten times or more. The chain links TRBV3-1 to TRBJ2-5; 11 bases map to TRBD2. The CDR3 spans 18 residues. J was trimmed by 3 bases and V by 1 base; bases with no gene match: 10. Germline V CDR1 and CDR2: LGHDT, YNNKEL (reference sequence). The CDR3 DNA sequence: TGTGCCAGCAGCCAAGTGGAGCCGTGGGGACTAGCGGAAGAGACCCAGTACTTC. Translated: CASSQVEPWGLAEETQYF.

The chain recombines TRBV29-1 with TRBJ1-2; 7 bases map to TRBD1. After removal of 4 bases from V and 3 bases from J, the junction contained 5 bases not matched to a gene. The CDR3 is 13 amino acids. Per the germline V gene, CDR1 is SQVTM and CDR2 is ANQGSEA. CDR3 sequence reads: CSVVRGEDYGYTF. In nucleotides, the CDR3 is TGCAGCGTTGTCAGGGGGGAAGACTATGGCTACACCTTC.

There are many counts of this clonotype. The chain recombines TRBV6-2 or TRBV6-3 with TRBJ2-3, with a weak D call TRBD1 (7 bases). The CDR3 is 15 residues long. Trimming took off 6 bases at V and 2 bases at J, with 15 bases between the two ends. Germline values: CDR1 MNHEY, CDR2 SVGEGT. CDR3 nucleotide sequence: TGTGCCAGCAGGAAACAGGGGAGGCACACAGATACGCAGTATTTT. Encoded protein: CASRKQGRHTDTQYF.